A selection of T cell receptor beta chains follows, all from one sample in a study of cytomegalovirus exposure and HLA in healthy donors. Using immunoSEQ multiplex PCR, the repertoire was profiled, and TCRdb retains in-frame clones only, with some absent. The profile shows more than 55,000 clones, around 83% of them singletons. The sequencing sample was made of PBMCs. The origin of the receptors is a man under 40 in good health and CMV-seronegative. Both conserved end residues are trimmed from each CDR3.

v_gene: TRBV6-5
CDR3aa: AGSYSQASSQH

v_gene: TRBV5-6
CDR3aa: ASSLARRGNQPQH

v_gene: TRBV11-2
CDR3aa: ASSLGGTGELF

v_gene: TRBV4-1
CDR3aa: ASSQPGLAIDNEQF

v_gene: TRBV2
CDR3aa: ASRQYGGEAF

v_gene: TRBV9
CDR3aa: ASSVGGGLSTETQY

v_gene: TRBV27
CDR3aa: ASSLSAVARTYGYT

v_gene: TRBV11-2
CDR3aa: ASSLGQGSNYGYT

v_gene: TRBV7-2
CDR3aa: ASSSIRAYEQY

v_gene: TRBV5-1
CDR3aa: ASSLGLAGVQETQY

v_gene: TRBV5-1
CDR3aa: ASSLLAGGSNEQF

v_gene: TRBV19
CDR3aa: ASKLGEFYGYT

v_gene: TRBV2
CDR3aa: ASIALSGRGVNYGYT

v_gene: TRBV4-2
CDR3aa: ASSQDYPGSSYEQY

v_gene: TRBV7-8
CDR3aa: ASSSFNSDEQY

v_gene: TRBV7-2
CDR3aa: ASSFGLAPLVDEQF

v_gene: TRBV28
CDR3aa: ASSLPGSIQETQY

v_gene: TRBV7-9
CDR3aa: ASSLGDSEPGELF

v_gene: TRBV29-1
CDR3aa: SVEGETGNYGYT

v_gene: TRBV5-5
CDR3aa: ASSLRGGGDLYEQY

v_gene: TRBV6-5
CDR3aa: ASSSGGKGHYEQY

v_gene: TRBV10-2
CDR3aa: ASSQSTDTQY

v_gene: TRBV7-9
CDR3aa: SSSPAGDRYEQY

v_gene: TRBV9
CDR3aa: ASSVAGHYNEQF

v_gene: TRBV7-2
CDR3aa: ASSSPGQGTYT

v_gene: TRBV9
CDR3aa: ASSLSGGTGDTQY

v_gene: TRBV6-5
CDR3aa: ASSWGGTEAF

v_gene: TRBV4-3
CDR3aa: ASSAGAGGSYEQY

v_gene: TRBV9
CDR3aa: ASSARQGPSQADIQY

v_gene: TRBV7-2
CDR3aa: ASSSTGTANTGELF

v_gene: TRBV29-1
CDR3aa: SVLPQVTTEAF

v_gene: TRBV7-9
CDR3aa: ASSLFQGASTETQY

v_gene: TRBV12-5
CDR3aa: ASGLVVPGSNQPQH

v_gene: TRBV5-6
CDR3aa: ASSFRWGYYEQY

v_gene: TRBV6-5
CDR3aa: ASSTGGIFTEAF

v_gene: TRBV19
CDR3aa: ASRPGTGRGYT

v_gene: TRBV15
CDR3aa: ATSPDSGNEQY

v_gene: TRBV5-1
CDR3aa: ASSSASGNNEQF

v_gene: TRBV6-5
CDR3aa: ASSYSRSYEQY

v_gene: TRBV10-3
CDR3aa: AITGQGDGYT

v_gene: TRBV11-2
CDR3aa: ASAGESYEQY

v_gene: TRBV7-9
CDR3aa: SSSPRDSPSYEQY

v_gene: TRBV5-4
CDR3aa: ASSLGRGGGSDTQY

v_gene: TRBV29-1
CDR3aa: SVEWGSYGYT

v_gene: TRBV7-2
CDR3aa: ATARGFQETQY

v_gene: TRBV15
CDR3aa: ATSRDGAGGADTQY